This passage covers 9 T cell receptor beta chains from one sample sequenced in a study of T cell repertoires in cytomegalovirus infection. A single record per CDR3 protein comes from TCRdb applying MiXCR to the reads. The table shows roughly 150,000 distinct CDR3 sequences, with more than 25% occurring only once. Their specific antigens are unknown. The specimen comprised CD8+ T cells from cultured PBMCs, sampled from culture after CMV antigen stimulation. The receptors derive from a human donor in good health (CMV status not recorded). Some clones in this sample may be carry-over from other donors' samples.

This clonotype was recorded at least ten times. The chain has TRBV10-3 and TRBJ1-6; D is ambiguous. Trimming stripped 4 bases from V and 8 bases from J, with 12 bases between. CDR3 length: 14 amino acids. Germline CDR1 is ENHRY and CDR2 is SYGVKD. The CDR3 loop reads CAISGTDGDSPLHF. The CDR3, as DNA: TGTGCCATCAGTGGCACAGACGGGGATTCACCCCTCCACTTT.

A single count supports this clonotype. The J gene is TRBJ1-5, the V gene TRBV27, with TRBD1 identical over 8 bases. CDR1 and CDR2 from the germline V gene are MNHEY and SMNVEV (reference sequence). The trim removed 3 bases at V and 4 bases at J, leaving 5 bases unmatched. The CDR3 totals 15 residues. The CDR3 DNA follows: TGTGCCAGCAGTTTGTCCCGACAGGGGAATCAGCCCCAGCATTTT. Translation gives CASSLSRQGNQPQHF.

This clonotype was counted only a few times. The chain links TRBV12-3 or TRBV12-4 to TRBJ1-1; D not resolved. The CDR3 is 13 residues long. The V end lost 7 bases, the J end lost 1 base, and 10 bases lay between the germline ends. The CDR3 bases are TGTGCCAGCACCCCGGCAGGGAACACTGAAGCTTTCTTT. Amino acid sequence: CASTPAGNTEAFF.

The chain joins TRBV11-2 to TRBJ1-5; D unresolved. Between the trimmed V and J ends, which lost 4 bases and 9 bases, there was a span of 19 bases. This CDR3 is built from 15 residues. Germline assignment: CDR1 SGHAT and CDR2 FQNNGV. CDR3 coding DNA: TGTGCCAGCAGCTCACCCGGCGGGTTGGTGGGGCCCCAGCATTTT. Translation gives CASSSPGGLVGPQHF.

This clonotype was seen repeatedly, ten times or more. The CDR3 nucleotides are TGTGCCAGCAGTGATGTTGGGGGGGGCTTAAACAATCAGCCCCAGCATTTT. Translating gives CASSDVGGGLNNQPQHF. The J gene is TRBJ1-5, the V gene TRBV6-1; the D gene is possibly TRBD1 (6 bases). This CDR3 is built from 17 residues. Germline V gene lookup returns CDR1 MNHNS and CDR2 SASEGT. Trimming took 3 bases from V and 3 from J, leaving 18 bases between them.

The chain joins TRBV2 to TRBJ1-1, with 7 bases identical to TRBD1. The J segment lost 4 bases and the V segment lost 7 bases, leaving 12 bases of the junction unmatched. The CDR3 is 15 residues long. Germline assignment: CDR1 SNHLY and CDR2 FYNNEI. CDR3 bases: TGTGCCAGCATTACCGGGACAGATGATAGCACTGAAGCTTTCTTT. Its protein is CASITGTDDSTEAFF.

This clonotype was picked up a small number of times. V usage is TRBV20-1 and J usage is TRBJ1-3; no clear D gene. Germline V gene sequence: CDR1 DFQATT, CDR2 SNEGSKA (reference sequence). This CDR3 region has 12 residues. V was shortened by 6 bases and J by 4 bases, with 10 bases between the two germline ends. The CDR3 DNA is TGCAGTGCGGAAGACTGGGGAAACACCATATATTTT. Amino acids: CSAEDWGNTIYF.

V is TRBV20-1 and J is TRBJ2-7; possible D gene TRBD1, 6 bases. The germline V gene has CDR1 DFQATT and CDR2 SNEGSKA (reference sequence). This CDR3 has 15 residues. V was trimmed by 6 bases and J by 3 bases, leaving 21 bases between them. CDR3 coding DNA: TGCAGTGCCCCCCCACTGCAGGGACATAACTACGAGCAGTACTTC. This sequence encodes CSAPPLQGHNYEQYF.

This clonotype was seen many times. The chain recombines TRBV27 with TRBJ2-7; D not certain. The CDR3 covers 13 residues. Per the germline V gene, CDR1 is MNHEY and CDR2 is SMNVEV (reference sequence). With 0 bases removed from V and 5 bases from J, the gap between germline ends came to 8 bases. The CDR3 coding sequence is TGTGCCAGCAGTTTATCTGAACTTCACGAGCAGTACTTC. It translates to CASSLSELHEQYF.